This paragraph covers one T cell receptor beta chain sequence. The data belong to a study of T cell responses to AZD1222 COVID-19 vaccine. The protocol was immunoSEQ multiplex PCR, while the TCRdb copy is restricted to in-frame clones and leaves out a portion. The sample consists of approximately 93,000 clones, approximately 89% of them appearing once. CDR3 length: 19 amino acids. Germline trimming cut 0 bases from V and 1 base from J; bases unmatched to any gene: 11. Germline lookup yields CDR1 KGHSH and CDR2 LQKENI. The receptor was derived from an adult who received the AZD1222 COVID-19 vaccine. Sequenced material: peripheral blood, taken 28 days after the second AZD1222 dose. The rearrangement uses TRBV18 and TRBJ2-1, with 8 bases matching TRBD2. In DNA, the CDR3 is TGTGCCAGCTCACCACCTTTCGTGAGGCGCGGGGGGTCCTACAATGAGCAGTTCTTC. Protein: CASSPPFVRRGGSYNEQFF.